This T cell receptor beta chain was observed in a study of control samples from healthy donors and cancer patients. Profiling relied on immunoSEQ multiplex PCR, and the TCRdb table lists in-frame clones only, not all of them. The sample contains over 75,000 clones, 91% of which appear only once. The germline V gene encodes CDR1 LGHDT and CDR2 YNNKEL (reference sequence). Trimming removed 2 bases from V and 2 bases from J, with 12 bases in between. The CDR3 runs 15 residues. This receptor was obtained from a young man in good health. The sequencing sample was made of blood. The J gene is TRBJ2-5, the V gene TRBV3-1 (or the pseudogene TRBV3-2), with D hard to call. The CDR3 coding sequence is TGTGCCAGCAGCCAAACACCTGTCTTACAAGAGACCCAGTACTTC. It is translated as CASSQTPVLQETQYF.